The following is a T cell receptor beta chain sequence with its context. The antigen remains undetermined. This sample is drawn from a study of T-cell reconstitution after alpha-beta-depleted transplantation in children. The CDR3 extends over 15 amino acids. Trimming removed 4 bases from V and 1 base from J, with 13 bases in between. Germline CDR1 and CDR2: MGHRA and YSYEKL. Study-wide findings and caveats: It was reported that alpha-beta T cells came from several hundred expanded graft clones (about two months after transplant). Several patients had high TCRbeta diversity at day 60; it came from surviving recipient T cells and thymic progenitors. At the one-year point after transplant, T-cell counts and TCRbeta diversity were found to come mostly from T cells that had been newly produced.

Using unique molecular identifiers, the investigators prepared the TCRbeta library. TCRdb reprocessed the PCR reads with MiXCR, giving one entry per CDR3 protein. The table has some 830,000 distinct CDR3 sequences, approximately 15% seen once. The sample was PBMCs, mostly from graft donor cells, taken 360 days after TCRalphabeta/CD19-depleted stem cell transplant. The TCR was taken from a male patient aged 10 to 17 who had a stem cell transplant for acute lymphoblastic leukemia, so the T cells may come from the graft donor. The chain recombines TRBV4-1 with TRBJ1-1; D unclear. The CDR3 here is CASSRRGAPNTEAFF. For the CDR3, the DNA is TGCGCCAGCAGCCGCCGAGGAGCCCCGAACACTGAAGCTTTCTTT.